This TCR beta chain was obtained from a study of shared clonotypes between healthy human individuals. Study-wide findings and caveats: Exclusively blood specimens were collected; tissue repertoires likely differ.

There are 16 residues in the CDR3. The V gene's germline CDR1 is LNHDA and CDR2 SQIVND (reference sequence). After removal of 3 bases from V and 9 bases from J, the junction contained 8 bases not matched to a gene. TCRdb's copy holds only in-frame clones and misses some; the assay was immunoSEQ multiplex PCR. There are 470,000 or so clones in the sample; around 80% occur only once, and around 12% lies in the top ten. The count of this clone is one. The antigen remains unidentified. Sequencing was carried out using PBMCs. The receptor was derived from a woman aged 35 to 49 in good health. Some clones in this sample may be carry-over from other donors' samples. The genes are TRBV19 and TRBJ2-2; 12 bases agree with TRBD1. As DNA, the CDR3 is TGTGCCAGTAGTATCCGGGGACAGGGGGCCCAGCGGGAGCTGTTTTTT. It encodes CASSIRGQGAQRELFF.